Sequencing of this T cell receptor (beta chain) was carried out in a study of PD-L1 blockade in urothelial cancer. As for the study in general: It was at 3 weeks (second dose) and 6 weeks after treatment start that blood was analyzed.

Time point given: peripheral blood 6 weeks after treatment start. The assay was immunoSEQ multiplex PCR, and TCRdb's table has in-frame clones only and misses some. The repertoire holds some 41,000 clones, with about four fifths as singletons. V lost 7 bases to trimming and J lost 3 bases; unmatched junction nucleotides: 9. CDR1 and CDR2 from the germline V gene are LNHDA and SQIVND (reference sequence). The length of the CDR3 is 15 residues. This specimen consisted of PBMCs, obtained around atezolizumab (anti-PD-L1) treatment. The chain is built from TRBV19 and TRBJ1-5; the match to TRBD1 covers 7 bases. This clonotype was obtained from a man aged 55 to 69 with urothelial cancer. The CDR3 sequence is CASTDGQANNQPQHF. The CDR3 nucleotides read TGTGCCAGTACTGACGGACAGGCAAACAATCAGCCCCAGCATTTT. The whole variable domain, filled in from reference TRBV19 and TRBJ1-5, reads DGGITQSPKYLFRKEGQNVTLSCEQNLNHDAMYWYRQDPGQGLRLIYYSQIVNDFQKGDIAEGYSVSREKKESFPLTVTSAQKNPTAFYLCASTDGQANNQPQHFGDGTRLSIL.